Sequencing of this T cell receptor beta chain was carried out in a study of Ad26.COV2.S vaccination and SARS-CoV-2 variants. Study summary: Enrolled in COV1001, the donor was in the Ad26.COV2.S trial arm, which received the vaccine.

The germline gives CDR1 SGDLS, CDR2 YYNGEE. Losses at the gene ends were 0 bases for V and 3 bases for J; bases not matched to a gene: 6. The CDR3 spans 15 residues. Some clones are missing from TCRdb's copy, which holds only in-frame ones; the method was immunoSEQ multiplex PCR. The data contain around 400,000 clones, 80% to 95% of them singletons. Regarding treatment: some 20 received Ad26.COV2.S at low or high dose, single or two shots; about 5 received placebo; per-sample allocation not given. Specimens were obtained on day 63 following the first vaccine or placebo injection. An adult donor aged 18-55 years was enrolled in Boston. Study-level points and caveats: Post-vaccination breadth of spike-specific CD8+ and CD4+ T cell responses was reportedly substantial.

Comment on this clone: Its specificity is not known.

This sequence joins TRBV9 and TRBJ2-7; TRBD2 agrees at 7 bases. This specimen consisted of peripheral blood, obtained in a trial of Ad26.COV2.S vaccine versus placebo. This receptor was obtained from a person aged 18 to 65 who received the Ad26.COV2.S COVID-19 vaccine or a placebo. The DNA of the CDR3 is TGTGCCAGCAGCGTAGGTCCCAGCGGGAACTACGAGCAGTACTTC. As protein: CASSVGPSGNYEQYF.